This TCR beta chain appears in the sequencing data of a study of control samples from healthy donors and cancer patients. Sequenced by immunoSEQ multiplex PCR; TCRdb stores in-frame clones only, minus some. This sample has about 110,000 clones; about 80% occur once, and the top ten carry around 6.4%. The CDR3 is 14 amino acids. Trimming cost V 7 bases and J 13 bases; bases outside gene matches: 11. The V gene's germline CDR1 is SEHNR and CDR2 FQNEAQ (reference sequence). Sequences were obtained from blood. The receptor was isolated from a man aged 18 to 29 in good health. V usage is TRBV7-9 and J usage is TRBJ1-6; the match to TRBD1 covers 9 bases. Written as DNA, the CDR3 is TGTGCCAGCACCCTCGGGGGACAGGGCCCCCCCCTCCACTTT. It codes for CASTLGGQGPPLHF.